Presented here are 14 T cell receptor beta chains from one specimen sequenced in a study. Cells sorted as Tregs were CD4+, CD25+ and CD127-/low. TCRdb re-analysed the 5' RACE reads in MiXCR, keeping a single row per CDR3 protein. The profile shows approximately 40,000 distinct CDR3 sequences, roughly 21% of them singletons. The sequenced material came from Tregs sorted from blood. These receptors all stem from a female donor with breast cancer.

This clonotype was found many times. This rearrangement joins TRBV5-1 to TRBJ1-1; tentative D call: TRBD1 (6 bases). Trimming stripped 0 bases from V and 5 bases from J, with 11 bases between. CDR1 is SGHRS and CDR2 is YFSETQ in the germline V gene. The CDR3 spans 14 residues. The CDR3 here is CASSLAGAPTEAFF. For the CDR3, the DNA is TGCGCCAGCAGCTTGGCGGGGGCACCGACTGAAGCTTTCTTT. The complete variable domain, with remaining parts taken from reference TRBV5-1 and TRBJ1-1, reads KAGVTQTPRYLIKTRGQQVTLSCSPISGHRSVSWYQQTPGQGLQFLFEYFSETQRNKGNFPGRFSGRQFSNSRSEMNVSTLELGDSALYLCASSLAGAPTEAFFGQGTRLTVV.

This clonotype was seen only once. Given a much more abundant clone one base away, this may be a read error. This likely comes from a read error, as the CDR3 has no conserved phenylalanine or tryptophan at its end. Written as DNA, the CDR3 is TGTGCCAGCACGCGTGGAGGGGCAGGGAATGAGCAGTTCCTC. This gives the protein CASTRGGAGNEQFL. The chain uses TRBV9 and TRBJ2-1; perhaps TRBD2 as D (6 bases). From germline, CDR1 is SGDLS and CDR2 YYNGEE. Deletions cut 6 bases from V and 7 bases from J, with 17 bases between. The CDR3 has 14 residues.

This clonotype was counted many times. The V and J genes are TRBV9 and TRBJ1-2, with a tentative D call TRBD1 (6 bases). V was cut by 4 bases and J by 3 bases, with 16 bases left in between. CDR1 SGDLS and CDR2 YYNGEE come from the germline V gene. The CDR3 length is 15 residues. This CDR3 is CASSISGGYDYGYTF. CDR3 in DNA: TGTGCCAGCAGCATCTCGGGGGGCTATGACTATGGCTACACCTTC.

J is TRBJ2-7 and V is TRBV7-8; a possible D gene is TRBD1 (6 bases). V shed 0 bases and J shed 5 bases, with 17 bases lying between them. Germline V lookup: CDR1 SGHVS, CDR2 FQNEAQ. CDR3 length: 16 residues. The CDR3 bases are TGTGCCAGCAGCTTAGCTAGGTCAAGGGGGATCCACGAGCAGTACTTC. Translated, it gives CASSLARSRGIHEQYF.

Concerning this clonotype itself: One base away lies a much larger clone, so this may be a sequencing read error. Likely a read error: the CDR3 ends without its conserved phenylalanine or tryptophan. This sequence joins TRBV29-1 and TRBJ2-5; D uncertain. The ends were cut back, 4 bases at V and 7 bases at J, with 13 bases in the middle. This CDR3 spans 12 amino acids. The germline CDR1 and CDR2 sequences are SQVTM and ANQGSEA. The CDR3 DNA sequence: TGCAGCGTTGTGGCGGCCCGAGGGACCCAGTACTCC. Translating gives CSVVAARGTQYS.

This clonotype has ten or more counts. The J gene is TRBJ1-2, the V gene TRBV20-1; D may be TRBD1 (5 bases). Germline lookup yields CDR1 DFQATT and CDR2 SNEGSKA (reference sequence). The V end was cut by 1 base, the J end by 4 bases, with 7 bases between. CDR3 length equals 12 residues. The CDR3, as DNA: TGCAGTGCTAGAGGGGACGGCTATGGCTACACCTTC. It specifies CSARGDGYGYTF.

Here the CDR3 reads CASSPDTGSFTQYF. CDR3 DNA: TGCGCCAGCAGCCCAGATACAGGTTCTTTTACGCAGTATTTT. This chain links TRBV5-1 with TRBJ2-3; D perhaps matches TRBD1 (5 bases). The CDR3 consists of 14 residues. Germline V gene sequence: CDR1 SGHRS, CDR2 YFSETQ. The V end was cut by 4 bases, the J end by 8 bases, with 17 bases between.

The chain joins TRBV20-1 to TRBJ1-5; D unresolved. CDR3 length: 13 residues. Germline V gene sequence: CDR1 DFQATT, CDR2 SNEGSKA (reference sequence). V gave up 6 bases and J gave up 1 base, with 10 bases separating them. The CDR3 nucleotides are TGCAGTGCAGCAACAGTAAGCAATCAGCCCCAGCATTTT. Protein product: CSAATVSNQPQHF.

This clonotype has a handful of counts. The chain links TRBV7-9 to TRBJ2-7; 11 bases align to TRBD2. This CDR3 region has 15 residues. V lost 4 bases and J lost 2; bases outside the gene matches: 4. Per the germline V gene, CDR1 is SEHNR and CDR2 is FQNEAQ (reference sequence). The CDR3 loop reads CASSSLAGGTYEQYF. The CDR3 DNA sequence: TGTGCCAGCAGCTCCCTAGCGGGAGGCACCTACGAGCAGTACTTC.

Note on this clonotype: Possible read error: a much larger clone is one base away. The gene calls are TRBV10-3 and TRBJ1-2; D not certain. The CDR3 length is 15 residues. Germline V lookup: CDR1 ENHRY, CDR2 SYGVKD. The V end was cut by 0 bases, the J end by 0 bases, with 8 bases between. The CDR3 nucleotides are TGTGCCATCAGTGAGTCGAGAGTGGCTAACTATGGCTACACCTTC. Amino acids: CAISESRVANYGYTF.

The V and J genes are TRBV20-1 and TRBJ2-5; TRBD1 matches at 9 bases. V was pared by 1 base and J by 1 base, with 7 bases of the junction left unmatched. The germline CDR1 and CDR2 sequences are DFQATT and SNEGSKA (reference sequence). This CDR3 is built from 16 residues. CDR3 DNA sequence: TGCAGTGCTAGAGTACAGGGGGCGCTTAGCCAAGAGACCCAGTACTTC. It specifies CSARVQGALSQETQYF.

The chain is built from TRBV2 and TRBJ2-5; 9 nucleotides match TRBD1. The V gene end was trimmed by 6 bases and the J gene end by 5 bases; junction bases not matched to a gene: 7. The CDR3 has 14 residues. Germline CDR1 is SNHLY and CDR2 is FYNNEI. CDR3 sequence reads: CASRGGQGRETQYF. Here the CDR3 DNA reads TGTGCCAGCAGAGGAGGACAGGGGAGGGAGACCCAGTACTTC.

The V and J genes are TRBV20-1 and TRBJ2-1; TRBD2 matches at 7 bases. Germline V gene lookup returns CDR1 DFQATT and CDR2 SNEGSKA (reference sequence). Unmatched junction bases numbered 10, after V lost 5 bases and J lost 6 bases. The CDR3 consists of 14 residues. As DNA, the CDR3 is TGCAGTGCTCGTGGGAGGGCCAACCTCAATGAGCAGTTCTTC. Amino acid sequence: CSARGRANLNEQFF.

This clonotype came up many times. This rearrangement joins TRBV27 to TRBJ2-7; maybe TRBD1 (6 bases). V was shortened by 5 bases and J by 1 base, with 9 bases between the two germline ends. CDR1 is MNHEY, CDR2 SMNVEV, per germline (reference sequence). The CDR3 consists of 13 residues. The CDR3 loop is CASSLDRSYEQYF. DNA of the CDR3: TGTGCCAGCAGTCTCGACAGGTCCTACGAGCAGTACTTC.